Sequencing of this T cell receptor (beta chain) was carried out in a study of cytomegalovirus exposure and HLA in healthy donors. Study in general: Later analysis reported that the 120 validation repertoires shared the platform of the 650 to 700 first-cohort repertoires. Study observations and caveats: The study listed some 160 cytomegalovirus-associated TCR beta chains. Generally TCR sequences proved uncommon, though certain public TCRs appeared in numerous donors.

Per the germline V gene, CDR1 is SGHTA and CDR2 is FQGNSA. This CDR3 has 15 residues. V lost 9 bases and J 0 bases, leaving 15 bases between the germline ends. On this clone itself: Its antigen is unidentified.

Only in-frame clones appear in the TCRdb table, and some are missing; sequencing was by immunoSEQ multiplex PCR. The repertoire consists of about 73,000 clones, with approximately 90% occurring once and the leading ten covering 3.5% to 4.5%. Sample: PBMCs. The clonotype originates from a woman aged 18-29 years in good health and CMV-seropositive. The chain links TRBV7-2 to TRBJ2-1; D unclear. The chain's CDR3 is CASLRSRGSYNEQFF. The CDR3 DNA sequence: TGTGCCAGTCTCCGTAGTCGTGGCTCCTACAATGAGCAGTTCTTC.